This T cell receptor (beta chain) was identified in a study of blood T cells in healthy people across ages. Germline V lookup: CDR1 SEHNR, CDR2 FQNEAQ (reference sequence). There are 15 residues in the CDR3. V lost 2 bases and J lost 8, with 18 bases in between. A sample-barcoded 5' primer and a J-beta primer mix were used in a second PCR of roughly 7 to 12 cycles. TCRdb re-analysed the 5' RACE reads in MiXCR, keeping a single row per CDR3 protein. The repertoire has about 780,000 distinct CDR3 sequences, more than 35% of them found once; the top ten carry 15% to 20%. The rearrangement joins TRBV7-9 to TRBJ1-2, with D perhaps matching TRBD1 (6 bases). This receptor was taken from an elderly man in good health. Sequencing was done on a sample of blood. The CDR3 reads CASSLTSQGSTGYTF. The CDR3 coding sequence is TGTGCCAGCAGCTTAACGAGCCAGGGGAGTACCGGCTACACCTTC.